The sequence of this TCR beta chain was determined in a study of T-cell reconstitution after alpha-beta-depleted transplantation in children. Unique molecular identifiers were incorporated when the TCRbeta library was constructed. TCRdb re-called the PCR reads with MiXCR, one entry per CDR3 protein. The table records about 500,000 distinct CDR3 sequences, roughly 33% of them present only once. The CDR3 consists of 13 residues. Trimming removed 4 bases from V and 1 base from J, with 9 bases in between. From germline, CDR1 is SGHNT and CDR2 YYREEE (reference sequence). The chain couples TRBV5-4 to TRBJ2-7; possibly TRBD2 for D (6 bases). This TCR derives from a human donor who donated a stem cell graft to a child with aplastic anemia. The sample consisted of PBMCs from the stem cell graft donor, taken from the stem cell graft. CDR3 loop: CASSGGSSYEQYF. For the CDR3, the DNA is TGTGCCAGCAGCGGGGGGAGTTCCTACGAGCAGTACTTC. Complete variable domain (other parts from reference TRBV5-4 and TRBJ2-7): ETGVTQSPTHLIKTRGQQVTLRCSSQSGHNTVSWYQQALGQGPQFIFQYYREEENGRGNFPPRFSGLQFPNYSSELNVNALELDDSALYLCASSGGSSYEQYFGPGTRLTVT.